The source of this T cell receptor (beta chain) is a study of cytomegalovirus exposure and HLA in healthy donors. The germline V gene encodes CDR1 WNHNN and CDR2 SYGVQD (reference sequence). This CDR3 comprises 18 residues. V dropped 7 bases and J dropped 3; count of bases not matched to a gene: 17. This clone was counted between two and nine times. The PCR made use of 60 Vbeta and 13 Jbeta primers. Measured with immunoSEQ multiplex PCR; TCRdb has only the in-frame clones, and not every one. This sample has tens of thousands of clones, with roughly 73% found just once. The TCR originated in a man aged 40-49 years in good health and CMV-seronegative. Source material: PBMCs. The rearrangement uses TRBV10-1 and TRBJ2-4, with TRBD1 matching over 8 bases. The CDR3 DNA reads TGCGCCAGCATAACAGTACAGGGGGAGGTTAAGGGCAAAAACATTCAGTACTTC. Protein: CASITVQGEVKGKNIQYF.